This record covers a single T cell receptor (beta chain). Its antigen is currently not known. No much larger clonotype is one base removed from it; base qualities were not supplied. This record belongs to a study of T cell responses to AZD1222 COVID-19 vaccine (dated by TCRdb to the early 2020s). Study-level background: AZD1222 recipients given second doses at about 4 weeks or at about 12 weeks were pooled, since spike-specific TCR depth and breadth were not found to differ between the two schedules. TCR sequencing was performed for roughly 240 trial participants, of whom around 200 were given two doses of AZD1222 and around 25 were given two doses of MenACWY control vaccine. Trial participants were enrolled by age into subgroups of 18-55, 56-69 and 70-plus years, and 148, 28 and 57 TCR-sequenced participants, respectively, were included in these subgroups. Study-level results and caveats: Conclusions about previously exposed vaccinees were limited because only 6 or 7 AZD1222 recipients were SARS-CoV-2 seropositive at baseline. Reportedly, close to half of the unique spike-specific TCRs recognized epitopes lying outside the regions that are mutated in the B.1.351 and B.1.1.7 variants. Because no day 14 peak-response samples were available, repertoires were characterized only after the peak T cell response. After two AZD1222 doses, both the breadth and the depth of spike-specific TCRs were significantly higher than at day 0 and than in MenACWY recipients. Vaccine-associated CD4 TCRs spanned the whole spike protein, with dominant responses in regions 160-218 and 743-854. Most participants were white British and females outnumbered males, and the authors suggested that clonal diversity may have been underestimated. In the small 56-69-year group, the increase in depth fell short of significance, most likely because of low power.

The CDR3 regions of human TCRbeta chains were analyzed by immunosequencing. Per the original workflow: Repertoire TCRs were checked for matches against a reference library of SARS-CoV-2-specific TCRs that had been generated using the MIRA antigen-specificity platform. Breadth was defined as the fraction of unique TCRs that were SARS-CoV-2-associated, and depth was defined as the fraction of total T cells that were SARS-CoV-2-associated. Using the MIRA data, each spike-specific TCR was mapped to the spike region that the TCR reacts to and placed in a CD4 or CD8 class. Log10-transformed breadth and depth values were compared by one-way ANOVA with Sidak's multiple comparisons tests. As stored in TCRdb, this immuneACCESS dataset retains in-frame rearrangements with V and J assigned. A fraction of the clones does not appear; measured against another copy, unresolved V genes explain less than half of the discrepancy, and the remainder lacks a known reason. Clone size and V and J calls were adopted from that table, with D and trimming inferred from the DNA. A total of some 180,000 clones appear in this sample, approximately 92% of them only once. The ten largest account for over 1.5% of the sample.

CDR1 and CDR2 are drawn from the germline V gene (reference sequence): SGHNT, YYREEE. From cysteine to phenylalanine, the CDR3 is 16 amino acids long. This entry keeps only the CDR3 DNA: 48 bases, framed from base 1. Germline trimming: 1 base from V, 1 base from J; junction bases outside gene matches: 3. Explained via the paper, the time point label denotes: baseline before first vaccination. Samples from vaccinated people were obtained from the UK trials COV001 and COV002, which included a single-blind randomized controlled phase 2/3 trial of AZD1222 (ChAdOx1 nCoV-19) in healthy adults. For TCRbeta chain sequencing, PBMC samples from trial participants were taken at day 0 and at day 28 after the second dose.

The clonotype was recovered from an adult in good health. This specimen consisted of peripheral blood, obtained on day 0 of AZD1222 vaccination. The sequence joins TRBV5-4 to TRBJ2-3; 10 central bases correspond to TRBD2. The CDR3 in this case is CASSLLAGGGTDTQYF. The nucleotide sequence is TGTGCCAGCAGCTTGTTAGCGGGAGGCGGCACAGATACGCAGTATTTT.